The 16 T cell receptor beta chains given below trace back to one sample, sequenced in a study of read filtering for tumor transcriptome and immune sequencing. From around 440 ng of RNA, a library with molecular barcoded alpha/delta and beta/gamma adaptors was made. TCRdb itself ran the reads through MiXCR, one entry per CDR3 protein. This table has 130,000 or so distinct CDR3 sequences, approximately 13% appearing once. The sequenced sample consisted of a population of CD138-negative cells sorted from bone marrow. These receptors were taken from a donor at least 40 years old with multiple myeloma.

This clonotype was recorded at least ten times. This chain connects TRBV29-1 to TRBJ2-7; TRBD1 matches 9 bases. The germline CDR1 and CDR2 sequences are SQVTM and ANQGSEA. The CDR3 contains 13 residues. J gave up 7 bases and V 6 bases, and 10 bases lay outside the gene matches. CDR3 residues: CSVTTGGAGEQYF. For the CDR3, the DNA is TGCAGCGTAACCACAGGGGGCGCGGGGGAGCAGTACTTC.

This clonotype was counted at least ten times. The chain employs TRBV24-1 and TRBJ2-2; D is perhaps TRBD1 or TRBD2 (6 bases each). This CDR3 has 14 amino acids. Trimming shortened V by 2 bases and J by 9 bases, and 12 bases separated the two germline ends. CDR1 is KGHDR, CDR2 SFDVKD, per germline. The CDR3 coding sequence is TGTGCCACCAGTGATTGGAGGGGGAACCGGGAGCTGTTTTTT. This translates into CATSDWRGNRELFF.

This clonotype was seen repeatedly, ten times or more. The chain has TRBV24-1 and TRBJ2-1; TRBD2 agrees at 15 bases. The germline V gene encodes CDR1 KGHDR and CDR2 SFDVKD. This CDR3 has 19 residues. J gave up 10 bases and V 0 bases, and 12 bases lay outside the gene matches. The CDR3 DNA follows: TGTGCCACCAGTGATTTGAAAGGTGGACTAGCGGGAGGGTCCGCGGAGCAGTTCTTC. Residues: CATSDLKGGLAGGSAEQFF.

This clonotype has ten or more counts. This CDR3 reads CASSLRVGDTQYF. The CDR3 nucleotides read TGTGCCAGCAGTTTACGGGTGGGAGATACGCAGTATTTT. The chain carries TRBV12-3 or TRBV12-4 and TRBJ2-3; D is unclear. V was clipped by 2 bases and J by 5 bases, with 8 bases between them. The CDR3 consists of 13 residues.

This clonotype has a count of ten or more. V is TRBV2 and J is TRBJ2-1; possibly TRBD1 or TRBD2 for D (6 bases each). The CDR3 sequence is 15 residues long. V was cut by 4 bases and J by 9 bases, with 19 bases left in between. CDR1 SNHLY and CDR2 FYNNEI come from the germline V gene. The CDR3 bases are TGTGCCAGCAGTGGGGCGGGACATCTTACGAGTGAGCAGTTCTTC. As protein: CASSGAGHLTSEQFF.

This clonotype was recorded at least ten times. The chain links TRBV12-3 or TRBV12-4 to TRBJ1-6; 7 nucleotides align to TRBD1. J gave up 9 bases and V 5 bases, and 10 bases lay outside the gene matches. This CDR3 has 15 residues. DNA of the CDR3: TGTGCCAGCAGTGCAGGGACAGTCCTGGGTTCACCCCTCCACTTT. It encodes CASSAGTVLGSPLHF.

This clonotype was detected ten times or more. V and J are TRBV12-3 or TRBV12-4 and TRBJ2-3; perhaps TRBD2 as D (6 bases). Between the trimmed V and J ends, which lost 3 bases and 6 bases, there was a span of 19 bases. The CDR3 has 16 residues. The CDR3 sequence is CASSFTAPGLGDTQYF. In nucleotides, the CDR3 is TGTGCCAGCAGTTTTACGGCACCGGGACTGGGGGATACGCAGTATTTT.

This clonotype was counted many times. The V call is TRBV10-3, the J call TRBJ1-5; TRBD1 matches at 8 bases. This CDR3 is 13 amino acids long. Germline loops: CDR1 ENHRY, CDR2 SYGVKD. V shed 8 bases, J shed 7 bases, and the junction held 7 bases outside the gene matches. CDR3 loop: CAIGQGGGQPQHF. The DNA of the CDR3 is TGTGCCATCGGACAGGGAGGAGGCCAGCCCCAGCATTTT.

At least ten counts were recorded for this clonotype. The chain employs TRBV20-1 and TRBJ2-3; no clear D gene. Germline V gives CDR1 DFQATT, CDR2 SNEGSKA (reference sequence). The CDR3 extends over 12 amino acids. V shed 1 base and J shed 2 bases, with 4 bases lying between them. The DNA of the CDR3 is TGCAGTGCTAGAGGCCACACAGATACGCAGTATTTT. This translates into CSARGHTDTQYF.

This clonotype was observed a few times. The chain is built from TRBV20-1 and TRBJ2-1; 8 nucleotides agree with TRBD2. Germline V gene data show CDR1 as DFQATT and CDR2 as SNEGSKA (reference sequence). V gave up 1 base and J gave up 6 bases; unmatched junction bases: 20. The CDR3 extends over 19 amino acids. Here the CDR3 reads CSARAYRSGSWIGGNEQFF. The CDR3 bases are TGCAGTGCTAGAGCCTACAGGAGCGGGAGTTGGATCGGGGGCAATGAGCAGTTCTTC.

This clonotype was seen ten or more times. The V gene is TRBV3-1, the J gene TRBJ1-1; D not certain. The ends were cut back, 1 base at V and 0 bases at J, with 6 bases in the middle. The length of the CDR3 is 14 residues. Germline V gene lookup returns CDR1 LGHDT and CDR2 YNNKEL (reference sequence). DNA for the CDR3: TGTGCCAGCAGCCAAGGCGGAGTGAACACTGAAGCTTTCTTT. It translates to CASSQGGVNTEAFF.

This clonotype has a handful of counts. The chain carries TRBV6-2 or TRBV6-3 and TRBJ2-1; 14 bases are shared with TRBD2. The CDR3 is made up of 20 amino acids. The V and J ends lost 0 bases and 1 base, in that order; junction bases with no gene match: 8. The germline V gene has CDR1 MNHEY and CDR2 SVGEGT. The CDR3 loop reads CASSYSPGTSGSLSYNEQFF. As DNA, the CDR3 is TGTGCCAGCAGTTACTCTCCGGGGACTAGCGGGAGTCTATCCTACAATGAGCAGTTCTTC.

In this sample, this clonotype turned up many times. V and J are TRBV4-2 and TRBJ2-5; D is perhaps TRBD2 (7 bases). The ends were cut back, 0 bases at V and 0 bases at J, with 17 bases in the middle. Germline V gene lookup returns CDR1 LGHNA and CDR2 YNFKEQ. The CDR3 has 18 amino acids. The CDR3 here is CASSQDQRGGGYQETQYF. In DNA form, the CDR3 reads TGTGCCAGCAGCCAAGATCAGAGGGGAGGGGGTTACCAAGAGACCCAGTACTTC.

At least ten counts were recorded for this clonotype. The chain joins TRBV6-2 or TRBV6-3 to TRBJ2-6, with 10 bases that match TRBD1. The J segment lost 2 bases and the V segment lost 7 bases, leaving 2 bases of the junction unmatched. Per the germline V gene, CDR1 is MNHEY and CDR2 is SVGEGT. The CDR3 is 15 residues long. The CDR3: CASTGTGAGANVLTF. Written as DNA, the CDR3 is TGTGCCAGCACCGGGACAGGGGCTGGGGCCAACGTCCTGACTTTC.

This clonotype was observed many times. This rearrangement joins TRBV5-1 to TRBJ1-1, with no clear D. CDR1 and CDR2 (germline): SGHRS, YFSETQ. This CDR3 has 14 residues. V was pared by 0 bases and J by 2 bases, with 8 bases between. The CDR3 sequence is CASSLGPTNTEAFF. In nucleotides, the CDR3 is TGCGCCAGCAGCTTGGGACCGACAAACACTGAAGCTTTCTTT.

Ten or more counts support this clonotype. The CDR3 reads CASTRANTQYF. The CDR3 DNA sequence: TGTGCCAGCACCCGCGCGAATACGCAGTATTTT. V gene TRBV7-2 combines with J gene TRBJ2-3; no clear D. Trimming left V 7 bases short and J 7 bases short, with 9 bases between. The V gene's germline CDR1 is SGHTA and CDR2 FQGNSA. CDR3 length: 11 residues.